This TCR beta chain was recorded in a study of molecular identifiers for immune sequencing clone quantification. Study results and caveats: One cell's worth of spiked Jurkat TCR RNA was reportedly detectable among one million naive cells. Identical barcode-sharing TCR molecules could lead to underestimated sizes for highly expanded clones.

This CDR3 comprises 14 residues. Trimming shortened V by 3 bases and J by 3 bases, and 12 bases separated the two germline ends. Comments on this clonotype: Its antigen remains unknown.

Library preparation followed earlier protocols using designated TCR primers. TCRdb called the PCR reads again in MiXCR, with one record for every CDR3 protein. The data hold approximately 630,000 distinct CDR3 sequences, with over 25% observed a single time. The TCR sequence derives from a human donor in good health. Some libraries in this study had Jurkat cell RNA spiked in. The chain carries TRBV12-3 or TRBV12-4 and TRBJ2-7; D remains ambiguous. The sequencing sample was made of naive CD8+ T cells from blood, with Jurkat cell RNA spiked in. Noted subset: FACS-sorted CD8+CD4-CCR7+CD45RA+ naive T cells. CDR3 residues: CASSLDQAHYEQYF. CDR3 nucleotide sequence: TGTGCCAGCAGTTTGGACCAGGCGCACTACGAGCAGTACTTC.